The entry below gives a single T cell receptor beta chain sequence along with its context. These data come from a study of blood T cell repertoires in COVID-19. Overall study context: From the United States, Italy and Spain came samples of acute and convalescent COVID-19.

Germline CDR1 SQVTM, CDR2 ANQGSEA. V gave up 6 bases and J gave up 4 bases, with 18 bases separating them. The CDR3 is made up of 14 amino acids. Authors' methods: Nucleated cell counts were estimated from reference gene primer amplification. Assay: immunoSEQ multiplex PCR; the TCRdb copy retains only in-frame clones and omits some. V and J calls and clone size come straight from that table; D and trimming were deduced from the DNA. The sample contains 400,000 to 500,000 clones, about nine tenths of which appear only once. Specimen: peripheral blood. The receptor was derived from a woman younger than 45 with active or convalescent COVID-19. This rearrangement joins TRBV29-1 to TRBJ1-1; D possibly corresponds to TRBD1 (6 bases). CDR3 DNA sequence: TGCAGCGTCCAAAGCAGGGGCTGGGGCACTGAAGCTTTCTTT. This sequence encodes CSVQSRGWGTEAFF.